What follows is one T cell receptor beta chain and its context. V gave up 1 base and J gave up 4 bases; unmatched junction bases: 8. The CDR3 extends over 16 amino acids. CDR1 MGHRA and CDR2 YSYEKL come from the germline V gene. This sample is part of a study of T cell changes during pregnancy in multiple sclerosis. Assay used: immunoSEQ multiplex PCR; TCRdb lists only in-frame clones, some missing. The sample yields about 100,000 clones, roughly 90% seen once. J is TRBJ2-3 and V is TRBV4-1; 7 nucleotides align to TRBD2. The TCR was taken from a female donor with multiple sclerosis, enrolled in a pregnancy study. Source: peripheral blood, taken after pregnancy. The CDR3 region is CASSQAGTIGADTQYF. Here the CDR3 DNA reads TGCGCCAGCAGCCAAGCCGGGACTATAGGAGCAGATACGCAGTATTTT.